The source of this T cell receptor (beta chain) is a study of a mutant IDH1 vaccine in newly diagnosed glioma. At the level of the study: Patients under treatment included about 60% males and about 40% females and had a mean age of approximately 43 years. Those enrolled had earlier been treated with radiotherapy, temozolomide, or both, mostly both.

Measured with immunoSEQ multiplex PCR; TCRdb has only the in-frame clones, and not every one. The table shows about 33,000 clones, with about 88% occurring only once. Study-wide results and caveats: Pseudoprogression apparently lacked any relation to changes in top peripheral T cell clonotypes. In around 93% of patients, immune responses induced by the vaccine occurred.

The sample's time point: baseline, week 1 (first vaccination visit). Treatment defined: pre-vaccination baseline after standard-of-care therapy. The CDR3 length is 15 residues. As for this clone: Antigen specificity is unknown.

This TCR was recovered from a woman between 40 and 55 years old with glioma. The sequences come from PBMCs, collected from a glioma patient treated with radiotherapy, temozolomide or both. The chain couples TRBV21-1 to TRBJ1-2; TRBD1 was called by the table and not checked on the DNA. TRBV21-1 is recorded as a pseudogene. The CDR3 sequence is CASSELWAIRYGYTF. CDR3 coding DNA: TGTGCCAGCAGCGAACTTTGGGCGATTCGGTATGGCTACACCTTC.